The 7 T cell receptor beta chains below come from one sample, sequenced in a study of blood T cell repertoires in COVID-19. Assay: immunoSEQ multiplex PCR; the TCRdb copy retains only in-frame clones and omits some. The sample contains fewer than 350,000 clones, about nine tenths of which appear only once. Sequences were obtained from PBMCs or T cells enriched from blood (not recorded which). The receptors derive from a woman aged 40-49 years who had recovered from COVID-19.

The CDR3 reads CASSPDSSSYNEQFF. The CDR3 nucleotides read TGTGCCAGCAGTCCGGACTCCAGCTCCTACAATGAGCAGTTCTTC. The rearrangement links TRBV2 to TRBJ2-1; possibly TRBD2 for D (5 bases). This CDR3 comprises 15 residues. Germline loops: CDR1 SNHLY, CDR2 FYNNEI. The V end lost 5 bases, the J end lost 0 bases, and 11 bases lay between the germline ends.

V and J are TRBV28 and TRBJ1-3; the D is unclear. The CDR3 runs to 17 residues. V gave up 3 bases and J gave up 0 bases, with 15 bases separating them. From germline, CDR1 is MDHEN and CDR2 SYDVKM. CDR3 bases: TGTGCCAGCAGTTTCCTCGGGGAGGCGAGCTCTGGAAACACCATATATTTT. Translated, it gives CASSFLGEASSGNTIYF.

The J gene is TRBJ1-2, the V gene TRBV9, with a possible D match to TRBD1 (5 bases). Trimming took 3 bases from V and 8 from J, leaving 23 bases between them. The CDR3 has 16 amino acids. CDR1 and CDR2 from the germline V gene are SGDLS and YYNGEE. The chain's CDR3 is CASSAEEGTSFRGYTF. In DNA form, the CDR3 reads TGTGCCAGCAGCGCCGAGGAGGGGACGAGTTTCCGCGGCTACACCTTC.

This clone was observed once. This chain links TRBV5-1 with TRBJ1-2; 12 bases are shared with TRBD1. With V trimmed by 4 bases and J by 2 bases, 3 bases remained unmatched. The CDR3 loop spans 15 amino acids. CDR1 is SGHRS and CDR2 is YFSETQ in the germline V gene. CDR3 nucleotide sequence: TGCGCCAGCAGCATTGGGACAGGGGGCAACTATGGCTACACCTTC. It is translated as CASSIGTGGNYGYTF.

The CDR3: CAWIEQGTGELFF. DNA of the CDR3: TGTGCCTGGATCGAACAGGGTACCGGGGAGCTGTTTTTT. The rearrangement links TRBV30 to TRBJ2-2; D perhaps matches TRBD1 (6 bases). CDR1 GTSNPN and CDR2 SVGIG come from the germline V gene (reference sequence). V was clipped by 4 bases and J by 5 bases, with 11 bases between them. This CDR3 contains 13 residues.

The chain joins TRBV4-2 to TRBJ1-4; D possibly corresponds to TRBD1 (5 bases). Germline lookup yields CDR1 LGHNA and CDR2 YNFKEQ. Deletions cut 0 bases from V and 0 bases from J, with 14 bases between. The CDR3 extends over 18 amino acids. The CDR3 loop is CASSQETGGSTTNEKLFF. As DNA, the CDR3 is TGTGCCAGCAGCCAAGAAACGGGGGGGTCCACAACTAATGAAAAACTGTTTTTT.

Comment on this clone: In the same sample, other DNA sequences code for this CDR3. CDR3 amino acids: CASSQVSYEQYF. The DNA for the CDR3 is TGTGCCAGCAGCCAAGTTAGTTACGAGCAGTACTTC. The chain is built from TRBV3-1 (or the pseudogene TRBV3-2) and TRBJ2-7; D is undetermined. The CDR3 is 12 amino acids. The ends were cut back, 1 base at V and 4 bases at J, with 5 bases in the middle. Germline loops: CDR1 LGHDT, CDR2 YNNKEL (reference sequence).